A single sample gave rise to the 31 T cell receptor beta chains below, sequenced in a study of blood T cell repertoires in COVID-19. Produced via immunoSEQ multiplex PCR; TCRdb's table is partial and in-frame only. The sample lists about 74,000 clones, just under 85% occurring once. What was sequenced was peripheral blood. Receptors originate from a man between 65 and 85 years old with acute or convalescent COVID-19.

J is TRBJ2-2 and V is TRBV27, with 7 bases that match TRBD1. V lost 6 bases and J lost 6; bases outside the gene matches: 4. The CDR3 spans 13 residues. Germline-derived CDR1 and CDR2 are MNHEY and SMNVEV (reference sequence). The CDR3 sequence is CASSPDRAGELFF. DNA for the CDR3: TGTGCCAGCAGCCCTGACAGGGCCGGGGAGCTGTTTTTT.

The gene calls are TRBV5-1 and TRBJ2-5; perhaps TRBD1 as D (5 bases). Germline CDR1 and CDR2: SGHRS and YFSETQ. CDR3 length equals 14 residues. Between the trimmed V and J ends, which lost 1 base and 1 base, there was a span of 8 bases. CDR3 coding DNA: TGCGCCAGCAGCTTGCAGGGCCCCCAAGAGACCCAGTACTTC. This codes for CASSLQGPQETQYF.

The chain is built from TRBV28 and TRBJ2-3, with 11 bases matching TRBD2. Per germline, CDR1 MDHEN and CDR2 SYDVKM. The CDR3 loop spans 15 amino acids. Trimming removed 5 bases from V and 4 bases from J; junction bases left unmatched: 5. The CDR3 here is CASSTSGSGADTQYF. The CDR3 nucleotides read TGTGCCAGCAGTACTAGCGGGAGCGGGGCAGATACGCAGTATTTT.

The chain joins TRBV7-2 to TRBJ2-1; 12 bases agree with TRBD2. Trimming at V came to 3 bases and at J to 7 bases, leaving 1 base not matched to a gene. The CDR3 has 14 residues. Germline V gene sequence: CDR1 SGHTA, CDR2 FQGNSA. The CDR3 region is CASSFGLAGNEQFF. The CDR3 DNA sequence: TGTGCCAGCAGCTTCGGACTAGCGGGGAATGAGCAGTTCTTC.

The chain employs TRBV28 and TRBJ1-2; D is ambiguous. Germline V CDR1 and CDR2: MDHEN, SYDVKM. The CDR3 has 13 residues. The germline V and J ends were trimmed by 3 bases and 4 bases, with 9 bases remaining between them. CDR3: CASSFGVIYGYTF. In DNA, the CDR3 is TGTGCCAGCAGTTTCGGAGTAATCTATGGCTACACCTTC.

The CDR3 is CASSPPGTGTEAFF. CDR3 in DNA: TGTGCCAGCAGTCCCCCCGGGACAGGGACTGAAGCTTTCTTT. This chain uses TRBV2 with TRBJ1-1; TRBD1 matches at 9 bases. V was clipped by 5 bases and J by 5 bases; unmatched bases: 6. CDR1 and CDR2 (germline): SNHLY, FYNNEI. CDR3 length: 14 amino acids.

This chain joins TRBV3-1 (or the pseudogene TRBV3-2) and TRBJ2-1; 8 positions agree with TRBD2. There are 15 residues in the CDR3. Trimming took 2 bases from V and 4 from J; bases not matched to a gene: 4. Germline values: CDR1 LGHDT, CDR2 YNNKEL (reference sequence). CDR3 loop: CASSQRGGFYNEQFF. The CDR3 DNA reads as TGTGCCAGCAGCCAACGGGGGGGGTTTTACAATGAGCAGTTCTTC.

The chain links TRBV30 to TRBJ2-3; a weak D match, TRBD2 (7 bases). Per germline, CDR1 GTSNPN and CDR2 SVGIG (reference sequence). This CDR3 comprises 13 residues. V shed 8 bases and J shed 3 bases, with 15 bases lying between them. The CDR3 protein is CAGGRENTDTQYF. The DNA for the CDR3 is TGTGCCGGGGGGCGGGAGAATACAGATACGCAGTATTTT. The complete variable domain, with remaining parts taken from reference TRBV30 and TRBJ2-3, reads SQTIHQWPATLVQPVGSPLSLECTVEGTSNPNLYWYRQAAGRGLQLLFYSVGIGQISSEVPQNLSASRPQDRQFILSSKKLLLSDSGFYLCAGGRENTDTQYFGPGTRLTVL.

The gene calls are TRBV10-3 and TRBJ1-1; unclear D gene. The CDR3 is made up of 14 amino acids. Looked up from germline, CDR1 is ENHRY and CDR2 is SYGVKD. V was cut by 4 bases and J by 7 bases, with 16 bases left in between. CDR3 amino acids: CAISGGRDGDEAFF. CDR3 DNA sequence: TGTGCCATCAGTGGAGGGAGGGATGGCGATGAAGCTTTCTTT.

The chain joins TRBV7-6 to TRBJ2-1, with 8 bases identical to TRBD2. The CDR3 has 16 residues. The junction had 10 bases not matched to a gene; V was cut back by 3 bases and J by 6 bases. CDR1 and CDR2 (germline): SGHVS, FNYEAQ. DNA of the CDR3: TGTGCCAGCAGCTTGGGTTGGAGCGGGGGCTCCAATGAGCAGTTCTTC. It codes for CASSLGWSGGSNEQFF.

This clone was counted once. The rearrangement links TRBV7-9 to TRBJ1-1; D may be TRBD1 (5 bases). Trimming cost V 2 bases and J 6 bases, with 10 bases left between them. The germline V gene encodes CDR1 SEHNR and CDR2 FQNEAQ (reference sequence). The CDR3 length is 13 residues. Here the CDR3 DNA reads TGTGCCAGCAGCTTAATAAACAGGCCTGAAGCTTTCTTT. This encodes CASSLINRPEAFF. The full variable domain, with the rest looked up from reference TRBV7-9 and TRBJ1-1, is DTGVSQNPRHKITKRGQNVTFRCDPISEHNRLYWYRQTLGQGPEFLTYFQNEAQLEKSRLLSDRFSAERPKGSFSTLEIQRTEQGDSAMYLCASSLINRPEAFFGQGTRLTVV.

CDR3 amino acids: CASSVGSYGRVYNEQFF. The DNA of the CDR3 is TGTGCCAGCAGCGTAGGATCATACGGGAGGGTCTACAATGAGCAGTTCTTC. This chain joins TRBV9 and TRBJ2-1; 8 bases match TRBD2. The CDR3 is made up of 17 amino acids. Germline trimming cut 0 bases from V and 3 bases from J; bases unmatched to any gene: 8. Germline loops: CDR1 SGDLS, CDR2 YYNGEE. The full variable domain, completed using reference TRBV9 and TRBJ2-1, is DSGVTQTPKHLITATGQRVTLRCSPRSGDLSVYWYQQSLDQGLQFLIQYYNGEERAKGNILERFSAQQFPDLHSELNLSSLELGDSALYFCASSVGSYGRVYNEQFFGPGTRLTVL.

The chain combines TRBV11-2 with TRBJ2-2, with a possible D match to TRBD2 (5 bases). This CDR3 has 16 residues. The V end was cut by 5 bases, the J end by 1 base, with 14 bases between. The germline V gene encodes CDR1 SGHAT and CDR2 FQNNGV. The CDR3 DNA reads as TGTGCCAGCAGCCTGGAAGGGAGTCGGAACACCGGGGAGCTGTTTTTT. Its translation: CASSLEGSRNTGELFF. Complete variable domain (other parts from reference TRBV11-2 and TRBJ2-2): EAGVAQSPRYKIIEKRQSVAFWCNPISGHATLYWYQQILGQGPKLLIQFQNNGVVDDSQLPKDRFSAERLKGVDSTLKIQPAKLEDSAVYLCASSLEGSRNTGELFFGEGSRLTVL.

This clone appeared a few times. The chain joins TRBV19 to TRBJ2-6, with 9 bases lining up with TRBD1. The CDR3 length is 19 residues. Germline CDR1 and CDR2: LNHDA and SQIVND (reference sequence). With V trimmed by 7 bases and J by 1 base, 14 bases remained unmatched. Written as DNA, the CDR3 is TGTGCCAGTACCGCGGTCGGGGACAGGGCCGTATCTGGGGCCAACGTCCTGACTTTC. This translates into CASTAVGDRAVSGANVLTF.

This clone appeared once. The chain joins TRBV5-4 to TRBJ2-3, with 9 bases identical to TRBD2. The V segment lost 6 bases and the J segment 4 bases; nucleotides outside the gene matches: 21. CDR1 and CDR2 (germline): SGHNT, YYREEE (reference sequence). The CDR3 totals 19 residues. CDR3 sequence reads: CASNPGGLAGTLLSDTQYF. The CDR3 nucleotides read TGTGCCAGCAACCCCGGGGGGCTAGCGGGGACACTACTCTCAGATACGCAGTATTTT. The full variable domain, its missing parts supplied by reference TRBV5-4 and TRBJ2-3, is ETGVTQSPTHLIKTRGQQVTLRCSSQSGHNTVSWYQQALGQGPQFIFQYYREEENGRGNFPPRFSGLQFPNYSSELNVNALELDDSALYLCASNPGGLAGTLLSDTQYFGPGTRLTVL.

This clone was recorded a few times. The V call is TRBV6-5, the J call TRBJ2-5; the match to TRBD2 covers 9 bases. Germline loops: CDR1 MNHEY, CDR2 SVGAGI. The V segment lost 4 bases and the J segment 3 bases; nucleotides outside the gene matches: 9. This CDR3 region has 16 residues. CDR3 DNA: TGTGCCAGCAGTTCCACCTTGACTAGCGGAAAAGAGACCCAGTACTTC. Translated: CASSSTLTSGKETQYF.

This clone was observed once. The identical CDR3 is also encoded by other nucleotide sequences in the sample. The chain couples TRBV9 to TRBJ2-1; no definite D call. Trimming pared 0 bases from V and 0 bases from J, leaving 4 bases between. The CDR3 is made up of 14 amino acids. Germline V lookup: CDR1 SGDLS, CDR2 YYNGEE. This CDR3 is CASSVGSSYNEQFF. The CDR3 region has the DNA TGTGCCAGCAGCGTAGGGAGCTCCTACAATGAGCAGTTCTTC.

The J gene is TRBJ1-4, the V gene TRBV6-6, with D possibly matching TRBD1 (6 bases). CDR1 and CDR2 from the germline V gene are MNHNY and SVGAGI (reference sequence). V shed 7 bases and J shed 8 bases, with 14 bases lying between them. The CDR3 totals 13 residues. The CDR3 loop is CASKGGVTEKLFF. The DNA for the CDR3 is TGTGCCAGCAAGGGGGGGGTCACGGAAAAACTGTTTTTT.

This clone has more than one count but fewer than ten. The chain uses TRBV3-1 (or the pseudogene TRBV3-2) and TRBJ2-1, with a weak D call TRBD2 (5 bases). Trimming removed 4 bases from V and 10 bases from J, with 17 bases in between. CDR1 and CDR2 (germline): LGHDT, YNNKEL (reference sequence). There are 14 residues in the CDR3. CDR3 sequence (DNA): TGTGCCAGCAGCCCCGCGGGTCGGAGGTCCGAGCAGTTCTTC. Translated, it gives CASSPAGRRSEQFF.

This clone was seen more than once but under ten times. CDR3 sequence: CASSHHEPGVKYF. The CDR3 bases are TGTGCCAGCAGCCATCACGAGCCGGGGGTTAAGTATTTT. The J gene is TRBJ2-3, the V gene TRBV3-1 (or the pseudogene TRBV3-2), with D tentatively TRBD2 (6 bases). The CDR3 length is 13 residues. The germline V gene encodes CDR1 LGHDT and CDR2 YNNKEL (reference sequence). V was shortened by 3 bases and J by 13 bases, with 17 bases between the two germline ends.

The rearrangement links TRBV5-1 to TRBJ2-3; 9 bases fit TRBD2. CDR3 length: 16 amino acids. The germline gives CDR1 SGHRS, CDR2 YFSETQ. After removal of 4 bases from V and 2 bases from J, the junction contained 8 bases not matched to a gene. The DNA for the CDR3 is TGCGCCAGCAGCGGGGTAGCGGGGGCCCCCACAGATACGCAGTATTTT. Protein: CASSGVAGAPTDTQYF.

V is TRBV9 and J is TRBJ2-7, with D unresolved. The CDR3 is 14 residues long. Germline assignment: CDR1 SGDLS and CDR2 YYNGEE. The V end lost 0 bases, the J end lost 3 bases, and 10 bases lay between the germline ends. Here the CDR3 reads CASSVVNRFYEQYF. As DNA, the CDR3 is TGTGCCAGCAGCGTAGTTAATAGATTCTACGAGCAGTACTTC.

The V gene is TRBV19, the J gene TRBJ2-4, with D perhaps TRBD2 (5 bases). Germline V gene lookup returns CDR1 LNHDA and CDR2 SQIVND (reference sequence). The germline V and J ends were trimmed by 8 bases and 0 bases, with 11 bases remaining between them. CDR3 length: 14 residues. This chain's CDR3 is CASGEGLAKNIQYF. The CDR3 bases are TGTGCCAGTGGCGAAGGACTAGCCAAAAACATTCAGTACTTC.

CDR3 in amino acids: CASSRRQGATINEQFF. For the CDR3, the DNA is TGTGCCAGCAGCCGCAGACAGGGGGCGACGATCAATGAGCAGTTCTTC. This rearrangement joins TRBV7-9 to TRBJ2-1, with 10 bases identical to TRBD1. The CDR3 has 16 residues. Germline V lookup: CDR1 SEHNR, CDR2 FQNEAQ (reference sequence). The V gene end was trimmed by 5 bases and the J gene end by 6 bases; junction bases not matched to a gene: 10.

The rearrangement links TRBV4-2 to TRBJ2-1; possible D gene TRBD1, 5 bases. The CDR3 is 13 amino acids. V lost 3 bases and J lost 6, with 9 bases in between. From germline, CDR1 is LGHNA and CDR2 YNFKEQ. DNA for the CDR3: TGTGCCAGCAGCCAGCGTAGGGGCAATGAGCAGTTCTTC. Protein sequence: CASSQRRGNEQFF.

This sequence joins TRBV20-1 and TRBJ2-3, with 9 bases lining up with TRBD2. The length of the CDR3 is 15 residues. The germline V gene encodes CDR1 DFQATT and CDR2 SNEGSKA (reference sequence). The J segment lost 8 bases and the V segment lost 3 bases, leaving 12 bases of the junction unmatched. The CDR3: CSASGSGTSTVTQYF. The CDR3 region has the DNA TGCAGTGCTAGTGGGTCGGGGACTAGCACCGTTACGCAGTATTTT.

The chain couples TRBV7-8 to TRBJ1-1; 8 bases fit TRBD1. V lost 11 bases and J lost 1; bases outside the gene matches: 9. The CDR3 is made up of 14 amino acids. CDR1 is SGHVS and CDR2 is FQNEAQ in the germline V gene. In DNA form, the CDR3 reads TGTGCCTCACGGACAGGGCCTGGGAACACTGAAGCTTTCTTT. Translation: CASRTGPGNTEAFF.

The chain couples TRBV23-1 to TRBJ2-1, with 13 nucleotides matching TRBD2. TRBV23-1 is noted as an ORF with a role that remains uncertain. After removal of 3 bases from V and 0 bases from J, the junction contained 11 bases not matched to a gene. The CDR3 length is 20 residues. CDR3 in DNA: TGCGCCAGCAGTCAGCCCCCGGGACTAGCGGGGAACTACTCCTACAATGAGCAGTTCTTC. Its protein is CASSQPPGLAGNYSYNEQFF.

This clone was counted between two and nine times. The chain uses TRBV18 and TRBJ1-2, with D uncertain. The V end was cut by 0 bases, the J end by 2 bases, with 10 bases between. This CDR3 spans 15 amino acids. Germline loops: CDR1 KGHSH, CDR2 LQKENI. The CDR3 region has the DNA TGTGCCAGCTCACCACCGGTACAGACCAACTATGGCTACACCTTC. Amino acids: CASSPPVQTNYGYTF. The whole variable domain, filled in from reference TRBV18 and TRBJ1-2, reads NAGVMQNPRHLVRRRGQEARLRCSPMKGHSHVYWYRQLPEEGLKFMVYLQKENIIDESGMPKERFSAEFPKEGPSILRIQQVVRGDSAAYFCASSPPVQTNYGYTFGSGTRLTVV.

The chain uses TRBV2 and TRBJ2-5, with 9 positions matching TRBD1. CDR3 length equals 15 residues. Looked up from germline, CDR1 is SNHLY and CDR2 is FYNNEI. V trimming: 5 bases; J trimming: 5 bases; junction bases outside the gene matches: 9. The CDR3 coding sequence is TGTGCCAGCAGTTCCGGGACAGGGCAGAGGGAGACCCAGTACTTC. Amino acids: CASSSGTGQRETQYF.

This clone came up a few times. The chain carries TRBV19 and TRBJ2-3; D gene ambiguous. V shed 10 bases and J shed 1 base, with 9 bases lying between them. The length of the CDR3 is 12 residues. Germline V gene lookup returns CDR1 LNHDA and CDR2 SQIVND (reference sequence). CDR3 protein: CATSLRTDTQYF. CDR3 in DNA: TGTGCCACCTCACTGCGCACAGATACGCAGTATTTT.